The T cell receptor (beta chain) under discussion was sequenced for a study of T-cell reconstitution after alpha-beta-depleted transplantation in children. Study outcomes and limitations: The main origin of T-cell counts and diversity one year after transplant was newly produced T cells. Alpha-beta T cells present about two months after transplant were reported to originate from several hundred expanded graft clones. Where some patients showed high TCRbeta diversity at day 60, it came from recipient T cells and thymic progenitors that had survived.

The CDR3 extends over 18 amino acids. The ends lost 4 bases at V and 3 bases at J; junction bases unmatched: 11. Germline values: CDR1 MDHEN, CDR2 SYDVKM. The TCRbeta library was prepared with unique molecular identifiers. TCRdb recomputed calls from the PCR reads with MiXCR, one row per CDR3 protein. The sample records roughly 30,000 distinct CDR3 sequences, approximately 6.5% being singletons. The table lists this clonotype with many counts. Its antigen remains unknown. The sequencing here drew on peripheral blood, taken 60 days after TCRalphabeta/CD19-depleted stem cell transplant. This sequence was found in a child under two years old who had a stem cell transplant for acute myeloid leukemia, so the T cells may come from the graft donor. The chain carries TRBV28 and TRBJ2-3; the match to TRBD2 covers 12 bases. CDR3 sequence (DNA): TGTGCCAGCAGTTCCCCGACTAGCGGGGGCCTTTATACAGATACGCAGTATTTT. It is translated as CASSSPTSGGLYTDTQYF.